The present T cell receptor beta chain was sequenced within a study of post-analysis software for immune sequencing data. Comment on this clonotype: Its target is not known.

Unique molecular identifiers featured in each of the TCR beta cDNA libraries. TCRdb re-called the PCR reads with MiXCR, one entry per CDR3 protein. The sample holds roughly 400,000 distinct CDR3 sequences, 35% to 45% seen once. Trimming pared 0 bases from V and 7 bases from J, leaving 10 bases between. The CDR3 sequence is 14 residues long. Germline CDR1 MGHRA, CDR2 YSYEKL. Study-wide results and limits: Patients showed TRBV5-6, TRBV5-1 and TRBV20-1 among five TRBV segments more frequent than in controls.

This sequence joins TRBV4-1 and TRBJ1-5; D ambiguous. The sequencing sample was made of blood. The TCR was taken from a girl between 2 and 10 years old with multiple sclerosis. CDR3 protein: CASSQETHRQPQHF. In DNA form, the CDR3 reads TGCGCCAGCAGCCAAGAGACGCATAGGCAGCCCCAGCATTTT.